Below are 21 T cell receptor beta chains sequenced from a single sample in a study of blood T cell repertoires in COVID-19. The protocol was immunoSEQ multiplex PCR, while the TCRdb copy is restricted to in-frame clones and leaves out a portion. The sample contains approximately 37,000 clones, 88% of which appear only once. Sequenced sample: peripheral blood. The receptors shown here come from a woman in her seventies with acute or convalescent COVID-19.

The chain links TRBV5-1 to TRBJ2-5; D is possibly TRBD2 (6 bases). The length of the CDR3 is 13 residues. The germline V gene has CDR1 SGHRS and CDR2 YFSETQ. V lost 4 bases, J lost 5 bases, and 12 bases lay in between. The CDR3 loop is CASSTPGEETQYF. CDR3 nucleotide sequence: TGCGCCAGCAGCACGCCGGGAGAGGAGACCCAGTACTTC. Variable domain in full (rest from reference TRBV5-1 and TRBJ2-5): KAGVTQTPRYLIKTRGQQVTLSCSPISGHRSVSWYQQTPGQGLQFLFEYFSETQRNKGNFPGRFSGRQFSNSRSEMNVSTLELGDSALYLCASSTPGEETQYFGPGTRLLVL.

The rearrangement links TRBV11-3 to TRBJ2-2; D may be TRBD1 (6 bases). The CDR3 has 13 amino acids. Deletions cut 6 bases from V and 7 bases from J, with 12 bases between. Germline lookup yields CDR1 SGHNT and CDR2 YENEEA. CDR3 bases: TGTGCCAGCAGTCAGGGGAAAATCGGGGAGCTGTTTTTT. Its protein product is CASSQGKIGELFF.

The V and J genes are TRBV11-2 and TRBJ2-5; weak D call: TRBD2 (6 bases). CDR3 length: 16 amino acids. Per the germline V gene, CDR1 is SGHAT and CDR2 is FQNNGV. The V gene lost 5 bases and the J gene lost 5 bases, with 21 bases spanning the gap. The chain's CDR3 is CASSVLGTSSGETQYF. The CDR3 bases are TGTGCCAGCAGCGTTCTGGGGACGAGTAGCGGTGAGACCCAGTACTTC. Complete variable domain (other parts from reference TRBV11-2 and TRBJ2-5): EAGVAQSPRYKIIEKRQSVAFWCNPISGHATLYWYQQILGQGPKLLIQFQNNGVVDDSQLPKDRFSAERLKGVDSTLKIQPAKLEDSAVYLCASSVLGTSSGETQYFGPGTRLLVL.

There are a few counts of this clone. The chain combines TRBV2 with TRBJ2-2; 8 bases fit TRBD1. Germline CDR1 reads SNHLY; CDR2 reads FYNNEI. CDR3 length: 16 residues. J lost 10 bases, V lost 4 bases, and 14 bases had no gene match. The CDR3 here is CASSVSGRAGGEELFF. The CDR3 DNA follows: TGTGCCAGCAGTGTATCGGGTAGGGCAGGGGGCGAGGAGCTGTTTTTT. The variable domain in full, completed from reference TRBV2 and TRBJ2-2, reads EPEVTQTPSHQVTQMGQEVILRCVPISNHLYFYWYRQILGQKVEFLVSFYNNEISEKSEIFDDQFSVERPDGSNFTLKIRSTKLEDSAMYFCASSVSGRAGGEELFFGEGSRLTVL.

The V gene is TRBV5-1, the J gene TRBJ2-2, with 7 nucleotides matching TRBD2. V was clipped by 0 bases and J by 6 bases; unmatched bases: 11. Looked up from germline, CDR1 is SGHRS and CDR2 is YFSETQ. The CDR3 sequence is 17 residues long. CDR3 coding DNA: TGCGCCAGCAGCTTGGTAGGGCTAGCGGAGGTAGCCGGGGAGCTGTTTTTT. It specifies CASSLVGLAEVAGELFF.

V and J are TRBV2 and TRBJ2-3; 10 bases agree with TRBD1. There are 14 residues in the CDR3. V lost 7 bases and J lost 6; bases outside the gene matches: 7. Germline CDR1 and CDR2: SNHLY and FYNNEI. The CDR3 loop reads CASTRQGAWDTQYF. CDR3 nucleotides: TGTGCCAGCACCCGACAGGGGGCCTGGGATACGCAGTATTTT.

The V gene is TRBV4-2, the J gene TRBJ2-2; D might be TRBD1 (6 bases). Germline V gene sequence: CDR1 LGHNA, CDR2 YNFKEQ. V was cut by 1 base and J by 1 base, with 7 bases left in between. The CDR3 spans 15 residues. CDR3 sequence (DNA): TGTGCCAGCAGCCAAGGGACAGTGAACACCGGGGAGCTGTTTTTT. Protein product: CASSQGTVNTGELFF.

Written as DNA, the CDR3 is TGTGCCAGCAGTCTTCGGGGGGCTAACACCGGGGAGCTGTTTTTT. Its protein product is CASSLRGANTGELFF. V is TRBV27 and J is TRBJ2-2; TRBD2 might be the D (7 bases). The length of the CDR3 is 15 residues. Germline-derived CDR1 and CDR2 are MNHEY and SMNVEV (reference sequence). The V and J ends lost 5 bases and 2 bases respectively, with 12 bases between them.

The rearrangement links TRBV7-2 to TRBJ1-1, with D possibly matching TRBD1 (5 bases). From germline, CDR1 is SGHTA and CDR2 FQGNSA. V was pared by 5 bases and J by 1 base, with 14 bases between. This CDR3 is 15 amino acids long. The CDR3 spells CASSLVWGGNTEAFF. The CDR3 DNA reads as TGTGCCAGCAGCCTCGTCTGGGGGGGGAACACTGAAGCTTTCTTT.

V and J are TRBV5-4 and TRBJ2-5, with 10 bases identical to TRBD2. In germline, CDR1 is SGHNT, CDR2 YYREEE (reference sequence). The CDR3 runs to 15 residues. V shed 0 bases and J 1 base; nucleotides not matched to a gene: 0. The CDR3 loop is CASSLASGGQETQYF. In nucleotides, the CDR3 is TGTGCCAGCAGCTTGGCTAGCGGGGGCCAAGAGACCCAGTACTTC.

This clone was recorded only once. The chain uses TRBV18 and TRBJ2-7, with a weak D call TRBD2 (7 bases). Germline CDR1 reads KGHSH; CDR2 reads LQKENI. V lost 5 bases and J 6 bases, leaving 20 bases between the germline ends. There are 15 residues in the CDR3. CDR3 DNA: TGTGCCAGCTCAGAGGGGGGGTCCACGCTGGGCGAGCAGTACGTC. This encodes CASSEGGSTLGEQYV.

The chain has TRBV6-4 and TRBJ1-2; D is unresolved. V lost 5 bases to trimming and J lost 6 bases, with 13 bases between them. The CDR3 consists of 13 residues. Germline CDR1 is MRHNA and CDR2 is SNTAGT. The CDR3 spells CASSSGGIDGYTF. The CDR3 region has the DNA TGTGCCAGCAGTTCGGGAGGGATTGATGGCTACACCTTC.

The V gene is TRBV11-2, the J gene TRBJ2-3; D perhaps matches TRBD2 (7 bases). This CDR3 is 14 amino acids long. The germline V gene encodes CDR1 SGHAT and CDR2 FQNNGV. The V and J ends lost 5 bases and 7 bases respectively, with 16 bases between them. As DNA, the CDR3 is TGTGCCAGCAGCCTTCTGGGGGGGCGCCATACGCAGTATTTT. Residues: CASSLLGGRHTQYF.

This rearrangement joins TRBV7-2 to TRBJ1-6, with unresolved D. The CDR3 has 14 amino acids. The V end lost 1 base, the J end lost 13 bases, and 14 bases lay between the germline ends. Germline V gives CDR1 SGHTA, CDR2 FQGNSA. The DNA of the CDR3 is TGTGCCAGCAGCTTAGGGCAGGCAAGTTCGCCCCTCCACTTT. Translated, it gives CASSLGQASSPLHF.

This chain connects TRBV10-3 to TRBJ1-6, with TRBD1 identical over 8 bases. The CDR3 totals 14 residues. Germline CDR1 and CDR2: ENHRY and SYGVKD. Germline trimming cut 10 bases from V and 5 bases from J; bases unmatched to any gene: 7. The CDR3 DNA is TGTGCCAGCACGGAACAGGGGGATAATTCACCCCTCCACTTT. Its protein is CASTEQGDNSPLHF.

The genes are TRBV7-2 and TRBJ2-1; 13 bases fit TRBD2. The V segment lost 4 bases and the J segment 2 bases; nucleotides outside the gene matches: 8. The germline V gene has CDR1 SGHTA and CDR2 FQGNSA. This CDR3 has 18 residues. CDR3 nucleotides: TGTGCCAGCAGCTCCCCCGGCGGACTAGCGGGGGCCTACAATGAGCAGTTCTTC. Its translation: CASSSPGGLAGAYNEQFF. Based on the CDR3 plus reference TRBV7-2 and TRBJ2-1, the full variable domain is GAGVSQSPSNKVTEKGKDVELRCDPISGHTALYWYRQSLGQGLEFLIYFQGNSAPDKSGLPSDRFSAERTGGSVSTLTIQRTQQEDSAVYLCASSSPGGLAGAYNEQFFGPGTRLTVL.

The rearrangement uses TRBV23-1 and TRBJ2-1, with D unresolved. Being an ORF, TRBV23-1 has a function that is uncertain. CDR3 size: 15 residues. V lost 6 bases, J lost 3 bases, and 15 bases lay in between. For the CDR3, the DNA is TGCGCCAGCAGCCGAAACTTATCTCTCTACAATGAGCAGTTCTTC. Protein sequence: CASSRNLSLYNEQFF.

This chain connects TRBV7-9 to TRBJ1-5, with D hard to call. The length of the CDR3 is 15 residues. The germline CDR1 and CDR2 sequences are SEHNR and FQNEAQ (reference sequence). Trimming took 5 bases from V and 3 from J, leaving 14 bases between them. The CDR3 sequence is CASSPALGDNQPQHF. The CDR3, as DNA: TGTGCCAGCAGCCCAGCTTTAGGAGACAATCAGCCCCAGCATTTT.

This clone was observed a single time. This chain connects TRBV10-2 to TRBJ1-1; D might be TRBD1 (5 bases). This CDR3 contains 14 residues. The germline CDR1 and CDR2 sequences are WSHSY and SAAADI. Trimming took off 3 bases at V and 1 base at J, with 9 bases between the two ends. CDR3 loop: CASSEAGENTEAFF. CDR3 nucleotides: TGCGCCAGCAGTGAAGCGGGGGAGAACACTGAAGCTTTCTTT.

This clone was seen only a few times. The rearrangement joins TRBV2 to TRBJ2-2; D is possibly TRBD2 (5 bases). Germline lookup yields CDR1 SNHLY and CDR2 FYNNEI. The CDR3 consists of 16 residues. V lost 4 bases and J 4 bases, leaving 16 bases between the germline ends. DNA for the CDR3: TGTGCCAGCAGTGTGAACTATGCGGGCAGCACCGGGGAGCTGTTTTTT. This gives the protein CASSVNYAGSTGELFF. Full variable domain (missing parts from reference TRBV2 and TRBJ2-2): EPEVTQTPSHQVTQMGQEVILRCVPISNHLYFYWYRQILGQKVEFLVSFYNNEISEKSEIFDDQFSVERPDGSNFTLKIRSTKLEDSAMYFCASSVNYAGSTGELFFGEGSRLTVL.

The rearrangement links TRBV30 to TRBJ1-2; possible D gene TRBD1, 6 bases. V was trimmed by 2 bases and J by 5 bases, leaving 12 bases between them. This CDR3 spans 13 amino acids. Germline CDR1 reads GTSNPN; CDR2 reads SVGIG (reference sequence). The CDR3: CAWSNQGMYGYTF. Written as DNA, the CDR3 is TGTGCCTGGAGTAATCAGGGGATGTATGGCTACACCTTC. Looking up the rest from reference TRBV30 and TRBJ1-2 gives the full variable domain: SQTIHQWPATLVQPVGSPLSLECTVEGTSNPNLYWYRQAAGRGLQLLFYSVGIGQISSEVPQNLSASRPQDRQFILSSKKLLLSDSGFYLCAWSNQGMYGYTFGSGTRLTVV.